This is a list of T cell receptor beta chains from one sample in a study of patients and donors after allogeneic stem cell transplantation. TCRdb ran MiXCR on the RT-PCR reads and lists one entry per CDR3 protein. The sample has over 400,000 distinct CDR3 sequences; around 15% are singletons. Source material: blood, either unsorted or a sorted T cell fraction (not recorded which). Every receptor here comes from a human donor who was either an allogeneic HSCT recipient or a stem cell or donor lymphocyte infusion donor (not recorded which). It is not recorded whose cells these are; they may come from a transplant donor. The conserved cysteine and the conserved F or W are not part of the CDR3 here.

j_gene: TRBJ2-3
v_gene: TRBV5-1
CDR3aa: ASSLVSGKTDTQY

j_gene: TRBJ2-7
v_gene: TRBV5-1
CDR3aa: ASSLHGDFSYEQY

j_gene: TRBJ1-1
v_gene: TRBV14
CDR3aa: ASSQGWGRVAF

j_gene: TRBJ1-2
v_gene: TRBV7-2
CDR3aa: ASSLIAGHGYT

j_gene: TRBJ1-2
v_gene: TRBV7-2
CDR3aa: ASSQPWTGDGYT

j_gene: TRBJ2-3
v_gene: TRBV18
CDR3aa: ASSLRTGSVADTQY

j_gene: TRBJ1-1
v_gene: TRBV12-3/TRBV12-4
CDR3aa: ASSKQGNTEAF

j_gene: TRBJ1-1
v_gene: TRBV12-3/TRBV12-4
CDR3aa: ASSLFQGNTEAF

j_gene: TRBJ1-1
v_gene: TRBV12-3/TRBV12-4
CDR3aa: ASSLKDEAF

j_gene: TRBJ2-7
v_gene: TRBV7-9
CDR3aa: ASSFPDRREQY

j_gene: TRBJ2-7
v_gene: TRBV5-1
CDR3aa: ASSGDYEQY

j_gene: TRBJ1-1
v_gene: TRBV30
CDR3aa: AWRQGGTEAF

j_gene: TRBJ1-5
v_gene: TRBV20-1
CDR3aa: SATGDRGRH

j_gene: TRBJ2-1
v_gene: TRBV19
CDR3aa: ASRRADVVDEQF

j_gene: TRBJ2-1
v_gene: TRBV4-1
CDR3aa: ASSHLGLPYNEQF

j_gene: TRBJ1-5
v_gene: TRBV6-2/TRBV6-3
CDR3aa: ASSYSGQGSNQPQH

j_gene: TRBJ1-1
v_gene: TRBV10-3
CDR3aa: AAGHMNTEAF

j_gene: TRBJ1-4
v_gene: TRBV12-3/TRBV12-4
CDR3aa: ASSLGAAVGEKLF

j_gene: TRBJ2-1
v_gene: TRBV12-3/TRBV12-4
CDR3aa: ASSFSLGGDGNEQF

j_gene: TRBJ2-7
v_gene: TRBV2
CDR3aa: ASSGLPGLAGSSYEQY

j_gene: TRBJ1-1
v_gene: TRBV7-6
CDR3aa: ASMGQGAEAF

j_gene: TRBJ2-5
v_gene: TRBV2
CDR3aa: ASSEFAASRNQETQY

j_gene: TRBJ1-4
v_gene: TRBV20-1
CDR3aa: SARVPGTIEKLF

j_gene: TRBJ2-5
v_gene: TRBV3-1
CDR3aa: ASSQGTSGEETQY

j_gene: TRBJ1-3
v_gene: TRBV2
CDR3aa: ASSVDRASGNTIY

j_gene: TRBJ2-7
v_gene: TRBV9
CDR3aa: ASSVGGHPYEQY

j_gene: TRBJ1-1
v_gene: TRBV5-1
CDR3aa: ASSLYPQVEAF

j_gene: TRBJ2-2
v_gene: TRBV27
CDR3aa: ASSLYPGYNGELF

j_gene: TRBJ2-3
v_gene: TRBV7-2
CDR3aa: ASSLVQSSTDTQY

j_gene: TRBJ1-2
v_gene: TRBV20-1
CDR3aa: SARRVFAGGFYGYT

j_gene: TRBJ2-3
v_gene: TRBV4-1
CDR3aa: ASSQTSGREDTQY

j_gene: TRBJ1-1
v_gene: TRBV20-1
CDR3aa: SARKGVEAF

j_gene: TRBJ2-7
v_gene: TRBV19
CDR3aa: ASMGATYEQY

j_gene: TRBJ1-1
v_gene: TRBV9
CDR3aa: ASSVDPQGQGPNTEAF

j_gene: TRBJ1-1
v_gene: TRBV6-2/TRBV6-3
CDR3aa: ASSYSTTNTEAF

j_gene: TRBJ2-7
v_gene: TRBV18
CDR3aa: ASSPSRDRVEQY

j_gene: TRBJ2-7
v_gene: TRBV7-8
CDR3aa: ASSLAPPAEQY

j_gene: TRBJ1-1
v_gene: TRBV20-1
CDR3aa: SASPQPTGAF

j_gene: TRBJ1-5
v_gene: TRBV29-1
CDR3aa: SVGPRRAQH

j_gene: TRBJ1-5
v_gene: TRBV2
CDR3aa: ASRAGTYQPQH

j_gene: TRBJ2-3
v_gene: TRBV5-1
CDR3aa: ASSLPALAGPDTQY

j_gene: TRBJ1-6
v_gene: TRBV7-9
CDR3aa: ASRRSGQEHNSPLH

j_gene: TRBJ2-3
v_gene: TRBV29-1
CDR3aa: SASDRDTQY

j_gene: TRBJ2-5
v_gene: TRBV28
CDR3aa: ASSPGTGEETQY

j_gene: TRBJ2-4
v_gene: TRBV18
CDR3aa: ASSPTGPGAWWNIQY

j_gene: TRBJ1-4
v_gene: TRBV9
CDR3aa: ASSAHGKDEKLF

j_gene: TRBJ2-7
v_gene: TRBV6-5
CDR3aa: ASSYSPAPTGPYEQY

j_gene: TRBJ2-2
v_gene: TRBV9
CDR3aa: ASSVASYTGELF

j_gene: TRBJ2-7
v_gene: TRBV6-1
CDR3aa: ASSRDGSSYEQY

j_gene: TRBJ2-7
v_gene: TRBV15
CDR3aa: ATWPCDLGCTYEQY

j_gene: TRBJ1-2
v_gene: TRBV20-1
CDR3aa: SARDPANYGYT

j_gene: TRBJ1-3
v_gene: TRBV3-1
CDR3aa: ASSQPPPWNTIY

j_gene: TRBJ1-4
v_gene: TRBV7-2
CDR3aa: ASSRQGGWEKLF

j_gene: TRBJ2-1
v_gene: TRBV7-9
CDR3aa: ASSPGGSDEQF

j_gene: TRBJ1-3
v_gene: TRBV10-3
CDR3aa: AISERAGSSGNTIY